A single TCR beta chain is shown here with its context. Its cognate antigen is unknown. Method: immunoSEQ multiplex PCR; TCRdb's copy keeps in-frame clones and lacks some. Altogether about 38,000 clones are present, over 80% being singletons, with the ten largest covering 2.5% to 4%. The entry originates in a study of cytomegalovirus exposure and HLA in healthy donors. In the study overall: The roughly 670 first-cohort repertoires shared a platform with the 100 to 150 validation repertoires, as reported in a later analysis.

CDR3 length equals 17 residues. CDR1 and CDR2 (germline): SEHNR, FQNEAQ (reference sequence). Trimming shortened V by 5 bases and J by 0 bases, and 20 bases separated the two germline ends. Study conclusions and caveats: According to reports, the classifier identified cytomegalovirus status with high specificity and sensitivity.

The origin of this receptor is a young man in good health and CMV-seronegative. The chain recombines TRBV7-9 with TRBJ2-7, with a possible D match to TRBD1 (5 bases). Source material: PBMCs. The CDR3 sequence is CASSPFIGQGRSYEQYF. In DNA, the CDR3 is TGTGCCAGCAGCCCCTTCATAGGGCAGGGCCGCTCCTACGAGCAGTACTTC.